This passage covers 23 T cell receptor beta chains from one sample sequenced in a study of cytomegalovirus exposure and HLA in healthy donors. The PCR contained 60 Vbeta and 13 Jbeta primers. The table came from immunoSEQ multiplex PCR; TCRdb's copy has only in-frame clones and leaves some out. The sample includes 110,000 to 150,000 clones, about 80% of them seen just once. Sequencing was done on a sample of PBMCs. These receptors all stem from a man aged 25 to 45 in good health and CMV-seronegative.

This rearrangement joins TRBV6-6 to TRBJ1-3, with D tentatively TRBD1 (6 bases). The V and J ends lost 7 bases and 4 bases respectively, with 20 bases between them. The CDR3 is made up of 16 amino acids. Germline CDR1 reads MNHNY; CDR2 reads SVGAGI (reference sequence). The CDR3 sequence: CASIDKMTGWGNTIYF. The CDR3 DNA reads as TGTGCCAGCATTGACAAAATGACAGGTTGGGGAAACACCATATATTTT.

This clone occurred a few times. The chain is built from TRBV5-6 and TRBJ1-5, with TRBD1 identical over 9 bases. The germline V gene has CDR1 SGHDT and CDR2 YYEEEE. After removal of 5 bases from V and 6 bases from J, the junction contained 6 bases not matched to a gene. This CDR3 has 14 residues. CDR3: CASSPGQGGQPQHF. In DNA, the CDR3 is TGTGCCAGCAGTCCGGGACAGGGAGGTCAGCCCCAGCATTTT.

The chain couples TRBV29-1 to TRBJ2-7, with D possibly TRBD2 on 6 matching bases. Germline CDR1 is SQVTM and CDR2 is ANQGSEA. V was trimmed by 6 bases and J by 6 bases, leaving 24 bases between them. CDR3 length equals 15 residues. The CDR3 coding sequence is TGCAGCGTGAGGGTGGGACTTTCGGGAGCGGGCGAGCAGTACTTC. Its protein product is CSVRVGLSGAGEQYF.

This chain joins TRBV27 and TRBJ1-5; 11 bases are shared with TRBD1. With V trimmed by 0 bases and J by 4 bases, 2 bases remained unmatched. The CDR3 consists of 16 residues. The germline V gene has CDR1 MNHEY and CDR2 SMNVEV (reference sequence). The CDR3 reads CASSLSGTGGNQPQHF. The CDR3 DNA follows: TGTGCCAGCAGTTTATCGGGGACAGGGGGAAATCAGCCCCAGCATTTT.

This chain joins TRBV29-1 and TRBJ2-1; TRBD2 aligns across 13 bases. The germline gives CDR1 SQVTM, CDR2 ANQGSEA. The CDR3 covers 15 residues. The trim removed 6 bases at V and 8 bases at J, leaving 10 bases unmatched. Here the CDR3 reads CSVTATSGRLDEQFF. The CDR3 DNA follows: TGCAGCGTCACCGCGACTAGCGGGAGGCTAGATGAGCAGTTCTTC.

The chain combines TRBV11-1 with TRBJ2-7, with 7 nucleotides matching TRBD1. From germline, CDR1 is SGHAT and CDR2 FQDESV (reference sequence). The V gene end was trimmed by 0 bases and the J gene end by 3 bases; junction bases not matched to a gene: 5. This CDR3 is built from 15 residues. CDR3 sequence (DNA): TGTGCCAGCAGCTTAGCGCAGGGACAGTTCTACGAGCAGTACTTC. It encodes CASSLAQGQFYEQYF. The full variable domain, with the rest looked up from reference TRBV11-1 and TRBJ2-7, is EAEVAQSPRYKITEKSQAVAFWCDPISGHATLYWYRQILGQGPELLVQFQDESVVDDSQLPKDRFSAERLKGVDSTLKIQPAELGDSAMYLCASSLAQGQFYEQYFGPGTRLTVT.

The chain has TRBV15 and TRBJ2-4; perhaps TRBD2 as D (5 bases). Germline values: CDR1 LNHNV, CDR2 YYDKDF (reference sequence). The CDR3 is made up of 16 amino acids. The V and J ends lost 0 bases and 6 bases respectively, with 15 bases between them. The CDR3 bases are TGTGCCACCAGCAGAGATCGAGGGAGCGGAGGAAACATTCAGTACTTC. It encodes CATSRDRGSGGNIQYF.

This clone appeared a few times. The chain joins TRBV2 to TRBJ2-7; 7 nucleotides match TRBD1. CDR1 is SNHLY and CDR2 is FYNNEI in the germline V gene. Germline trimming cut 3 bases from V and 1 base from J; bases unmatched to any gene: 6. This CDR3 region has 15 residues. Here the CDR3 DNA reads TGTGCCAGCAGTGACCCCACGGGACAGTCCTACGAGCAGTACTTC. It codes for CASSDPTGQSYEQYF.

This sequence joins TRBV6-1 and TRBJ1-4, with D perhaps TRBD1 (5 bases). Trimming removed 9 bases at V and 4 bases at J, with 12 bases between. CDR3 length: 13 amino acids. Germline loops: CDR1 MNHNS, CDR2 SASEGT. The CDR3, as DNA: TGTGCCAGTACTGGACAAGTTAATGAAAAACTGTTTTTT. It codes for CASTGQVNEKLFF.

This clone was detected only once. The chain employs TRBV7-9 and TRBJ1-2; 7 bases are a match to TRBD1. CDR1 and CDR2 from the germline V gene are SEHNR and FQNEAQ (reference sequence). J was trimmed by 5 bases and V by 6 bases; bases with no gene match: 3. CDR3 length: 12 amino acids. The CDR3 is CASRTGDYGYTF. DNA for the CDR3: TGTGCCAGCAGAACAGGGGATTATGGCTACACCTTC.

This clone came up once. The CDR3 sequence: CASSPTRLGTDTQYF. The CDR3 bases are TGTGCCAGCAGCCCTACGAGGTTGGGCACAGATACGCAGTATTTT. J is TRBJ2-3 and V is TRBV28; D is uncertain. CDR3 length: 15 amino acids. Germline values: CDR1 MDHEN, CDR2 SYDVKM. V was clipped by 6 bases and J by 1 base, with 14 bases between them.

The CDR3 nucleotides read TGTGCCAGCAGTTACTCAGGGACAGGGCACGAGCAGTACTTC. This gives the protein CASSYSGTGHEQYF. V usage is TRBV6-5 and J usage is TRBJ2-7; 9 bases are a match to TRBD1. Germline V lookup: CDR1 MNHEY, CDR2 SVGAGI. CDR3 size: 14 residues. After removal of 0 bases from V and 5 bases from J, the junction contained 2 bases not matched to a gene.

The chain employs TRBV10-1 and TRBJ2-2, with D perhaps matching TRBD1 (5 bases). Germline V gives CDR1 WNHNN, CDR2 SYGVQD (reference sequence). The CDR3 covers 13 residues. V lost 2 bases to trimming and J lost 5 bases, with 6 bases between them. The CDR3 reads CASSEQGTGELFF. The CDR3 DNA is TGCGCCAGCAGTGAGCAGGGAACCGGGGAGCTGTTTTTT.

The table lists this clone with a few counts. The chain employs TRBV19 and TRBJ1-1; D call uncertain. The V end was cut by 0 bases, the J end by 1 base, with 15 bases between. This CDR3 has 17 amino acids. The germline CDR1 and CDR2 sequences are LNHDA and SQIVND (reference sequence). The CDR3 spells CASSIDQTGLPNTEAFF. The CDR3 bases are TGTGCCAGTAGTATAGATCAAACCGGACTGCCGAACACTGAAGCTTTCTTT. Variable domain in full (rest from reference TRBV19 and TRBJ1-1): DGGITQSPKYLFRKEGQNVTLSCEQNLNHDAMYWYRQDPGQGLRLIYYSQIVNDFQKGDIAEGYSVSREKKESFPLTVTSAQKNPTAFYLCASSIDQTGLPNTEAFFGQGTRLTVV.

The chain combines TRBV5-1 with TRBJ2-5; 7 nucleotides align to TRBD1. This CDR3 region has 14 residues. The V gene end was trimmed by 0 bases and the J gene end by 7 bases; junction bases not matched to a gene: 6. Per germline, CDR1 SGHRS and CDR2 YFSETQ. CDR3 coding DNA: TGCGCCAGCAGCTTGGGACAGGGCTGGGGGACCCAGTACTTC. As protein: CASSLGQGWGTQYF.

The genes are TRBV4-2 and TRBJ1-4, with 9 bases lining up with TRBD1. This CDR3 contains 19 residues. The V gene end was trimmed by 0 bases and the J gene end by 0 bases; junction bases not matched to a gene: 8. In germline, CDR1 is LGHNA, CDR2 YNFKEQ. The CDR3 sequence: CASSQEPGQGISTNEKLFF. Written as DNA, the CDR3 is TGTGCCAGCAGCCAAGAACCGGGACAGGGAATTTCAACTAATGAAAAACTGTTTTTT.

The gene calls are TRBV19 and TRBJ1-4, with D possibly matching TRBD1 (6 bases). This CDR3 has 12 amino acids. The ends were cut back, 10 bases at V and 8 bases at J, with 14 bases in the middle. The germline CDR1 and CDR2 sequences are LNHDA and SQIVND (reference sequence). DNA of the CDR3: TGTGCCACAGGGGTTATTGGAGAAAAACTGTTTTTT. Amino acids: CATGVIGEKLFF.

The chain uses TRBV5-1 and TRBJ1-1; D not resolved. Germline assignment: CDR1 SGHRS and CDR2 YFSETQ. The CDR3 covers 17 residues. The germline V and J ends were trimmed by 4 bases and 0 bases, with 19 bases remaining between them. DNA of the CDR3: TGCGCCAGCAGCCGCACCGCTTTGTGGGCCATGAACACTGAAGCTTTCTTT. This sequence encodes CASSRTALWAMNTEAFF.

The CDR3 bases are TGTGCCAGCAGTGAAGCGATAGCAGGGGTATTCGCTGGCTACACCTTC. It specifies CASSEAIAGVFAGYTF. This chain connects TRBV6-1 to TRBJ1-2; D might be TRBD1 (6 bases). Trimming took 0 bases from V and 7 from J, leaving 18 bases between them. The CDR3 has 16 residues. CDR1 MNHNS and CDR2 SASEGT come from the germline V gene.

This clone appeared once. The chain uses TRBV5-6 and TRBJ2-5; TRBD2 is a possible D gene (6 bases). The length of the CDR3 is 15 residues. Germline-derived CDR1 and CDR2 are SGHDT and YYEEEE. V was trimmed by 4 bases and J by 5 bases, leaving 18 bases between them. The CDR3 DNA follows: TGTGCCAGCAGCGCCCCCCCGGGGCGGGGTGAGACCCAGTACTTC. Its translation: CASSAPPGRGETQYF.

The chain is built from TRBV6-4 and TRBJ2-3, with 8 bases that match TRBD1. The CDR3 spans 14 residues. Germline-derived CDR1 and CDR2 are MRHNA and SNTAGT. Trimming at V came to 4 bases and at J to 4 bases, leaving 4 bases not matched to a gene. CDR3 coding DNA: TGTGCCAGCAGTGCGACAGGGGAAGCAGATACGCAGTATTTT. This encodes CASSATGEADTQYF.

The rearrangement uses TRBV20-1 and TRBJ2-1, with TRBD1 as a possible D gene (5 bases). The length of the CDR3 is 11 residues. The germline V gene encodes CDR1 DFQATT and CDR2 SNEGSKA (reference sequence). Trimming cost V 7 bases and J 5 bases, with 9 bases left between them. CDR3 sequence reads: CSGRVNNEQFF. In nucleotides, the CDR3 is TGCAGTGGCAGGGTGAACAATGAGCAGTTCTTC.

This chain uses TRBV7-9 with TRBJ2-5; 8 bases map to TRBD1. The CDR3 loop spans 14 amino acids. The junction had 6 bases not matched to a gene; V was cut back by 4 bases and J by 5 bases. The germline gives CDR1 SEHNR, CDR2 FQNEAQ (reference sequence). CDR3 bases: TGTGCCAGCAGCTCGGACAGGGAGATTGAGACCCAGTACTTC. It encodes CASSSDREIETQYF.